One and the same sample provided the 6 T cell receptor beta chains below, sequenced in a study of shared T cell receptors in the human thymus. Produced via immunoSEQ multiplex PCR; TCRdb's table is partial and in-frame only. The sample records around 730,000 clones, 80% to 90% being singletons. The same specimen was also included in a second study, on human thymus T cells.

Sequenced sample: thymocytes. All receptors derive from a girl less than two years old with a congenital heart defect.

V gene TRBV19 combines with J gene TRBJ1-6, with no clear D. The length of the CDR3 is 19 residues. CDR1 and CDR2 from the germline V gene are LNHDA and SQIVND (reference sequence). Trimming removed 3 bases at V and 0 bases at J, with 18 bases between. CDR3 residues: CASSIFGQERSSYNSPLHF. CDR3 in DNA: TGTGCCAGTAGTATTTTCGGTCAGGAACGAAGCTCCTATAATTCACCCCTCCACTTT.

This clone was observed a handful of times. The chain carries TRBV19 and TRBJ1-2; 9 nucleotides line up with TRBD1. V lost 5 bases to trimming and J lost 7 bases; unmatched junction nucleotides: 14. The CDR3 runs 16 residues. Germline V gene sequence: CDR1 LNHDA, CDR2 SQIVND (reference sequence). CDR3 protein: CASSRDRVYLFGGYTF. The CDR3 DNA reads as TGTGCCAGTAGTCGGGACAGGGTTTATCTCTTTGGTGGCTACACCTTC.

This clone was seen more than once but under ten times. V is TRBV4-3 and J is TRBJ2-7, with 9 bases lining up with TRBD1. The CDR3 length is 18 residues. Per germline, CDR1 LGHNA and CDR2 YSLEER. Trimming cost V 4 bases and J 0 bases; bases outside gene matches: 13. The CDR3 sequence: CASSPSFGTGSSSYEQYF. As DNA, the CDR3 is TGCGCCAGCAGCCCGTCTTTTGGGACAGGGAGTTCCTCCTACGAGCAGTACTTC.

V gene TRBV5-8 combines with J gene TRBJ1-5, with D possibly matching TRBD1 (5 bases). The germline V gene has CDR1 SGHTS and CDR2 YDEGEE. The CDR3 extends over 15 amino acids. The V gene lost 4 bases and the J gene lost 0 bases, with 11 bases spanning the gap. CDR3 sequence (DNA): TGTGCCAGCAGCAGACGGCAGGGTAGCAATCAGCCCCAGCATTTT. It is translated as CASSRRQGSNQPQHF.

The V call is TRBV5-4, the J call TRBJ2-5; D might be TRBD2 (5 bases). The germline CDR1 and CDR2 sequences are SGHNT and YYREEE (reference sequence). The CDR3 sequence is 16 residues long. Trimming removed 1 base from V and 1 base from J, with 14 bases in between. The CDR3: CASSLSFSAVQETQYF. The CDR3 coding sequence is TGTGCCAGCAGCTTGTCGTTTTCAGCGGTCCAAGAGACCCAGTACTTC.

The chain joins TRBV7-3 to TRBJ2-3, with a weak D call TRBD2 (6 bases). Germline values: CDR1 SGHTA, CDR2 FQGTGA. Trimming pared 3 bases from V and 4 bases from J, leaving 8 bases between. The CDR3 is made up of 13 amino acids. The CDR3 DNA sequence: TGTGCCAGCAGCTTCCCGGGAGCAGATACGCAGTATTTT. Its protein is CASSFPGADTQYF.